The 20 T cell receptor beta chains presented below share a single source sample, sequenced in a study of blood T cell repertoires in COVID-19. Measured with immunoSEQ multiplex PCR; TCRdb has only the in-frame clones, and not every one. Of roughly 78,000 clones in the sample, less than 85% were seen once. Source material: peripheral blood. The receptors shown here come from a woman aged 80 or older with acute or convalescent COVID-19.

The J gene is TRBJ1-1, the V gene TRBV3-1 (or the pseudogene TRBV3-2); D is undetermined. V shed 4 bases and J shed 0 bases, with 15 bases lying between them. Looked up from germline, CDR1 is LGHDT and CDR2 is YNNKEL (reference sequence). The CDR3 has 16 residues. The CDR3 region is CASSPLRPGVNTEAFF. CDR3 nucleotides: TGTGCCAGCAGCCCTCTTCGTCCCGGAGTGAACACTGAAGCTTTCTTT.

V and J are TRBV7-9 and TRBJ1-1, with D maybe TRBD1 (5 bases). Germline assignment: CDR1 SEHNR and CDR2 FQNEAQ (reference sequence). CDR3 size: 12 residues. Trimming took 5 bases from V and 7 from J, leaving 11 bases between them. The CDR3 here is CASSLRQSEAFF. The CDR3 DNA reads as TGTGCCAGCAGCCTTAGACAGAGTGAAGCTTTCTTT.

V and J are TRBV12-3 or TRBV12-4 and TRBJ1-6; tentative D call: TRBD1 (6 bases). Trimming removed 5 bases at V and 10 bases at J, with 12 bases between. The CDR3 extends over 13 amino acids. The CDR3 DNA is TGTGCCAGCAGTCAGATACAGGGATCACCCCTCCACTTT. Its protein is CASSQIQGSPLHF.

The V gene is TRBV2, the J gene TRBJ2-7; 10 nucleotides agree with TRBD2. J lost 3 bases, V lost 6 bases, and 11 bases had no gene match. The CDR3 has 16 amino acids. Germline CDR1 and CDR2: SNHLY and FYNNEI. The CDR3 here is CASRVTRTSGGYEQYF. The CDR3 DNA reads TGTGCCAGCAGGGTTACCCGGACTAGCGGAGGCTACGAGCAGTACTTC.

The rearrangement uses TRBV11-3 and TRBJ1-1; tentatively, D is TRBD1 (5 bases). Trimming cost V 0 bases and J 2 bases, with 10 bases left between them. The V gene's germline CDR1 is SGHNT and CDR2 YENEEA. The CDR3 length is 15 residues. CDR3 amino acids: CASSLESDINTEAFF. The CDR3 coding sequence is TGTGCCAGCAGCTTAGAATCGGACATCAACACTGAAGCTTTCTTT.

The V call is TRBV24-1, the J call TRBJ2-3; TRBD2 aligns across 7 bases. Germline CDR1 and CDR2: KGHDR and SFDVKD. V was clipped by 8 bases and J by 1 base; unmatched bases: 5. The CDR3 extends over 14 amino acids. The CDR3 here is CATNGLDRTDTQYF. CDR3 nucleotide sequence: TGTGCCACCAATGGACTAGACCGCACAGATACGCAGTATTTT.

The chain couples TRBV30 to TRBJ1-2; D is ambiguous. The CDR3 loop spans 13 amino acids. Trimming cost V 0 bases and J 7 bases, with 12 bases left between them. Per germline, CDR1 GTSNPN and CDR2 SVGIG (reference sequence). The CDR3 nucleotides read TGTGCCTGGAGTGTTGGCGGTTCTGCTGGCTACACCTTC. It specifies CAWSVGGSAGYTF.

The chain has TRBV4-2 and TRBJ2-3, with 16 bases matching TRBD2. V shed 5 bases, J shed 6 bases, and the junction held 14 bases outside the gene matches. This CDR3 has 19 residues. Germline loops: CDR1 LGHNA, CDR2 YNFKEQ. CDR3 DNA sequence: TGTGCCAGCAGCAAGGGGACTAGCGGGGGGGCCGTGGAGTTTGATACGCAGTATTTT. Amino acid sequence: CASSKGTSGGAVEFDTQYF.

This clone occurred a few times. The chain uses TRBV5-5 and TRBJ2-1; 8 bases are a match to TRBD2. With 4 bases clipped from V and 7 bases from J, the junction kept 16 bases outside the gene matches. The CDR3 is made up of 17 amino acids. Germline assignment: CDR1 SGHKS and CDR2 YYEKEE (reference sequence). DNA for the CDR3: TGTGCCAGCAGCCCATCGGCTAGCGGGCTCTTAGTAAATGAGCAGTTCTTC. It specifies CASSPSASGLLVNEQFF. Drawing the rest from reference TRBV5-5 and TRBJ2-1, the complete variable domain is DAGVTQSPTHLIKTRGQQVTLRCSPISGHKSVSWYQQVLGQGPQFIFQYYEKEERGRGNFPDRFSARQFPNYSSELNVNALLLGDSALYLCASSPSASGLLVNEQFFGPGTRLTVL.

The V gene is TRBV7-3, the J gene TRBJ2-1; 8 nucleotides align to TRBD2. The CDR3 length is 19 residues. CDR1 and CDR2 from the germline V gene are SGHTA and FQGTGA. V trimming: 2 bases; J trimming: 1 base; junction bases outside the gene matches: 13. This chain's CDR3 is CASSLPAGAPQRSYNEQFF. CDR3 bases: TGTGCCAGCAGCTTACCAGCGGGAGCCCCACAAAGGTCCTACAATGAGCAGTTCTTC. Combining the CDR3 with reference TRBV7-3 and TRBJ2-1 gives the whole variable domain GAGVSQTPSNKVTEKGKYVELRCDPISGHTALYWYRQSLGQGPEFLIYFQGTGAADDSGLPNDRFFAVRPEGSVSTLKIQRTERGDSAVYLCASSLPAGAPQRSYNEQFFGPGTRLTVL.

J is TRBJ2-3 and V is TRBV11-3, with 8 bases lining up with TRBD2. Germline CDR1 reads SGHNT; CDR2 reads YENEEA. The trim removed 5 bases at V and 4 bases at J, leaving 11 bases unmatched. The CDR3 is 16 residues long. The DNA of the CDR3 is TGTGCCAGCAGCCGGGTCGGGGCGGGAGGAGCAGATACGCAGTATTTT. Protein product: CASSRVGAGGADTQYF.

The chain links TRBV5-6 to TRBJ2-1; unclear D gene. The CDR3 contains 13 residues. Trimming removed 4 bases at V and 9 bases at J, with 14 bases between. Germline CDR1 reads SGHDT; CDR2 reads YYEEEE. The CDR3 loop reads CASSPMLSSEQFF. The CDR3 region has the DNA TGTGCCAGCAGCCCTATGTTAAGCTCTGAGCAGTTCTTC. The entire variable domain, with the rest obtained from reference TRBV5-6 and TRBJ2-1, is as follows: DAGVTQSPTHLIKTRGQQVTLRCSPKSGHDTVSWYQQALGQGPQFIFQYYEEEERQRGNFPDRFSGHQFPNYSSELNVNALLLGDSALYLCASSPMLSSEQFFGPGTRLTVL.

The rearrangement joins TRBV5-4 to TRBJ1-1; no definite D call. From germline, CDR1 is SGHNT and CDR2 YYREEE (reference sequence). Trimming left V 0 bases short and J 8 bases short, with 8 bases between. The length of the CDR3 is 12 residues. CDR3 in amino acids: CASSLERREAFF. The CDR3 DNA reads TGTGCCAGCAGCTTGGAGAGGCGAGAAGCTTTCTTT.

V is TRBV5-5 and J is TRBJ2-2; unclear D gene. V was trimmed by 2 bases and J by 0 bases, leaving 8 bases between them. The CDR3 extends over 15 amino acids. Germline V gives CDR1 SGHKS, CDR2 YYEKEE (reference sequence). CDR3 coding DNA: TGTGCCAGCAGCTTAAGACATACGAACACCGGGGAGCTGTTTTTT. It encodes CASSLRHTNTGELFF. The variable domain in full, completed from reference TRBV5-5 and TRBJ2-2, reads DAGVTQSPTHLIKTRGQQVTLRCSPISGHKSVSWYQQVLGQGPQFIFQYYEKEERGRGNFPDRFSARQFPNYSSELNVNALLLGDSALYLCASSLRHTNTGELFFGEGSRLTVL.

V usage is TRBV24-1 and J usage is TRBJ2-1; TRBD2 aligns across 9 bases. Germline V lookup: CDR1 KGHDR, CDR2 SFDVKD. After removal of 1 base from V and 9 bases from J, the junction contained 12 bases not matched to a gene. The CDR3 is made up of 17 amino acids. The CDR3 DNA reads as TGTGCCACCAGTGATTTTGGTAGCGGGAGACTAGGCCGTGAGCAGTTCTTC. Translation: CATSDFGSGRLGREQFF.

The chain is built from TRBV4-1 and TRBJ1-2; maybe TRBD1 (5 bases). V was cut by 5 bases and J by 1 base, with 8 bases left in between. CDR1 and CDR2 from the germline V gene are MGHRA and YSYEKL. There are 13 residues in the CDR3. Here the CDR3 DNA reads TGCGCCAGCAGCTTGGGACTTAACTATGGCTACACCTTC. Its protein product is CASSLGLNYGYTF.

This chain uses TRBV19 with TRBJ1-3; 8 bases match TRBD1. Unmatched junction bases numbered 16, after V lost 7 bases and J lost 2 bases. Germline V gives CDR1 LNHDA, CDR2 SQIVND (reference sequence). CDR3 length: 18 amino acids. The DNA for the CDR3 is TGTGCCAGTATAAGGACAGGGCTTCTCCTAGGCGCTGGAAACACCATATATTTT. It is translated as CASIRTGLLLGAGNTIYF.

This chain joins TRBV9 and TRBJ1-5; D unresolved. V was clipped by 0 bases and J by 0 bases, with 7 bases between them. Germline V CDR1 and CDR2: SGDLS, YYNGEE. CDR3 length equals 15 residues. The CDR3 nucleotides are TGTGCCAGCAGCGTAGACGGGTATAGCAATCAGCCCCAGCATTTT. Translating it yields CASSVDGYSNQPQHF.

The CDR3, as DNA: TGTGCCAGCCCGGGACAGGGGACGAACACTGAAGCTTTCTTT. It codes for CASPGQGTNTEAFF. This sequence joins TRBV6-5 and TRBJ1-1, with 10 positions matching TRBD1. Germline V lookup: CDR1 MNHEY, CDR2 SVGAGI. Trimming cost V 8 bases and J 1 base; bases outside gene matches: 4. This CDR3 has 14 amino acids.

CDR3 nucleotide sequence: TGTGCCAGTAGTATAGATCGGAGGGGTCTGGACACTGAAGCTTTCTTT. This sequence encodes CASSIDRRGLDTEAFF. This sequence joins TRBV19 and TRBJ1-1, with D maybe TRBD1 (5 bases). The CDR3 is 16 residues long. Germline values: CDR1 LNHDA, CDR2 SQIVND (reference sequence). V lost 0 bases to trimming and J lost 3 bases, with 14 bases between them.